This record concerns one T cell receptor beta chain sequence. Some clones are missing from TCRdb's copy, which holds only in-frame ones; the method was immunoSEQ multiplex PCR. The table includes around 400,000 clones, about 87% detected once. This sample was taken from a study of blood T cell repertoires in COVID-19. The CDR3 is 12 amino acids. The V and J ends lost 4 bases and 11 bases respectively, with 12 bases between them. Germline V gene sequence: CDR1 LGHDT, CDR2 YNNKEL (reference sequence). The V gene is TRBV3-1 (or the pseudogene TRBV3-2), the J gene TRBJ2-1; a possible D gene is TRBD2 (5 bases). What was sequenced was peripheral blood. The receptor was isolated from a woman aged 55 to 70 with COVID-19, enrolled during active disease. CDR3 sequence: CASSPLGAKQFF. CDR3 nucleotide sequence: TGTGCCAGCAGCCCACTGGGAGCAAAGCAGTTCTTC.